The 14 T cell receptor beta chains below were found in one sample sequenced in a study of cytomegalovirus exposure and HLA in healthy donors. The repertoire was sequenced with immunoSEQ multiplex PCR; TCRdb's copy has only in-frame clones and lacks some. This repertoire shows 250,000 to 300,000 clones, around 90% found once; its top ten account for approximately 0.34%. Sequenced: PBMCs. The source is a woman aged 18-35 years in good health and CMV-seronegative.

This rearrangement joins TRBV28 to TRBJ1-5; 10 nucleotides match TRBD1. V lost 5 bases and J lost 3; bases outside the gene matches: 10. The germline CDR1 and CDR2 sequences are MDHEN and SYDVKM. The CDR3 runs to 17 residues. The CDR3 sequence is CASSHPRRQGANQPQHF. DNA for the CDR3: TGTGCCAGCAGTCACCCTCGGAGACAGGGGGCCAATCAGCCCCAGCATTTT.

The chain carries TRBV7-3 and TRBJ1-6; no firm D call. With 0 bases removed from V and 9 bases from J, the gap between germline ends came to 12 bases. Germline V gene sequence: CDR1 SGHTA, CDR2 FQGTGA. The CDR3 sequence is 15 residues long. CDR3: CASSLTHRGGSPLHF. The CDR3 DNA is TGTGCCAGCAGCTTAACTCACCGCGGTGGTTCACCCCTCCACTTT.

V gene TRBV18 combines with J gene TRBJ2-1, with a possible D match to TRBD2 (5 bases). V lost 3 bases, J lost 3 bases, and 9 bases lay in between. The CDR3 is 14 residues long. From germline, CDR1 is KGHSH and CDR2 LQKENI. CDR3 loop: CASSPGVFYNEQFF. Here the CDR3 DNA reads TGTGCCAGCTCACCCGGGGTTTTCTACAATGAGCAGTTCTTC.

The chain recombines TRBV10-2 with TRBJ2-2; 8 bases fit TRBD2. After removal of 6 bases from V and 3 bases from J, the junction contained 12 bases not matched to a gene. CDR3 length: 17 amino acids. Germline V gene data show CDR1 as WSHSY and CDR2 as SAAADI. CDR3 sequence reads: CASRDPGGGPDTGELFF. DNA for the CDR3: TGCGCCAGCAGGGACCCGGGAGGGGGTCCGGACACCGGGGAGCTGTTTTTT.

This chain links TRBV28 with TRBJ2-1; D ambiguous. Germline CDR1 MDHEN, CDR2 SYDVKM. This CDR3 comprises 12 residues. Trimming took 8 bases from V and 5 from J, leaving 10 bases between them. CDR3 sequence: CASEEWDNEQFF. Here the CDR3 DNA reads TGTGCCAGCGAGGAATGGGACAATGAGCAGTTCTTC.

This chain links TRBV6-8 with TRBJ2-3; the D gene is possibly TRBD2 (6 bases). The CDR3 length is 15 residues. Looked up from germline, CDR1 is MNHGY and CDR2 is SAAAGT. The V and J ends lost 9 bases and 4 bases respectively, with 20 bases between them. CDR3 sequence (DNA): TGTGCCAGTGCCCGGGGACTCCTTTCGGCAGATACGCAGTATTTT. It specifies CASARGLLSADTQYF.

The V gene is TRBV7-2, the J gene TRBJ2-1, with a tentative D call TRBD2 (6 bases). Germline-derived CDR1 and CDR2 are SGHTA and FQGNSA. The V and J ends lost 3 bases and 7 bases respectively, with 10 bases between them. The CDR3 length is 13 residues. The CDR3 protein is CASSFTSINEQFF. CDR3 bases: TGTGCCAGCAGCTTCACTAGCATAAATGAGCAGTTCTTC.

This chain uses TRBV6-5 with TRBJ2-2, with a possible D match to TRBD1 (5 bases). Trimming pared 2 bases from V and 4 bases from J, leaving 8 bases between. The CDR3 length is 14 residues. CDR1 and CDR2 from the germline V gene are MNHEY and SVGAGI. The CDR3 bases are TGTGCCAGCAGTTACGGGGCGATCACCGGGGAGCTGTTTTTT. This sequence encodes CASSYGAITGELFF.

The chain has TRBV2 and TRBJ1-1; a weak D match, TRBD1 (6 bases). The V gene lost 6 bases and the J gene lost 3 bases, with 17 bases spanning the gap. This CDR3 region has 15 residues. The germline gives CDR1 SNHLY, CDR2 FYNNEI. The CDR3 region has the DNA TGTGCCAGCAGCCCCGCGACAGGTGGAGACACTGAAGCTTTCTTT. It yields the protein CASSPATGGDTEAFF.

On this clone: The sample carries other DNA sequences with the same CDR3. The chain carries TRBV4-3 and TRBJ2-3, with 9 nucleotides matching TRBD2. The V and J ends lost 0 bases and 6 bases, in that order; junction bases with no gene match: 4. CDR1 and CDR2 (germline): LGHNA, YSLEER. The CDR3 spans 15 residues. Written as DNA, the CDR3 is TGCGCCAGCAGCCAAGATCGCGGGGGGGCCGATACGCAGTATTTT. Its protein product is CASSQDRGGADTQYF.

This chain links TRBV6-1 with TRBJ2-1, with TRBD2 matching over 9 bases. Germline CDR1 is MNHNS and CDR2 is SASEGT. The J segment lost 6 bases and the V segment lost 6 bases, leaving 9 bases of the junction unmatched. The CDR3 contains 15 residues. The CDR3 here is CASRAGTSPLNEQFF. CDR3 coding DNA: TGTGCCAGCAGGGCCGGGACTAGCCCCCTCAATGAGCAGTTCTTC.

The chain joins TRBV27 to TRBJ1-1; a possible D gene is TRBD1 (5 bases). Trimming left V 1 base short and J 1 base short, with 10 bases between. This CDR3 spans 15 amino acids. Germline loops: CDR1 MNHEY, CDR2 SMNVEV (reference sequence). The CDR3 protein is CASSLLGEGNTEAFF. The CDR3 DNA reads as TGTGCCAGCAGTTTATTGGGGGAGGGGAACACTGAAGCTTTCTTT.

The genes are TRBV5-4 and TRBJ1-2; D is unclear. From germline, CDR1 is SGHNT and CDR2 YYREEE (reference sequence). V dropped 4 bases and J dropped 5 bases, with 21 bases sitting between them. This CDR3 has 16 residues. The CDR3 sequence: CASSPYYVQAGYGYTF. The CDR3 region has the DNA TGTGCCAGCAGCCCCTATTACGTTCAGGCAGGTTATGGCTACACCTTC.

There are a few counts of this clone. CDR3 region: CASSDSGANQPQHF. In nucleotides, the CDR3 is TGTGCCAGCAGTGACTCAGGGGCCAATCAGCCCCAGCATTTT. The chain carries TRBV6-4 and TRBJ1-5; D might be TRBD1 (5 bases). This CDR3 comprises 14 residues. V lost 0 bases and J lost 3, with 6 bases in between. Germline CDR1 and CDR2: MRHNA and SNTAGT.